A selection of T cell receptor beta chains follows, all from one sample in a study of T cell responses to AZD1222 COVID-19 vaccine. Profiling relied on immunoSEQ multiplex PCR, and the TCRdb table lists in-frame clones only, not all of them. This table holds 100,000 to 130,000 clones, around 90% found once. The sequences come from peripheral blood, collected on day 0 of MenACWY control vaccination. All receptors derive from an adult in good health. CDR3s include the opening cysteine and the closing phenylalanine or tryptophan. A D gene is named only where the DNA matches it firmly. The size of a clone is reported for some rows only, either as once, few or many, or as a class for expanded clones.

clone size: .; V gene: TRBV7-9; J gene: TRBJ1-3; D gene: .; CDR3 DNA: TGTGCCAGCAGCTTAGCGCCAGGCCGCTCTGGAAACACCATATATTTT; CDR3 protein: CASSLAPGRSGNTIYF
clone size: .; V gene: TRBV27; J gene: TRBJ2-7; D gene: TRBD2; CDR3 DNA: TGTGCCAGCAGTGCGACTAGCGTCTACGAGCAGTACTTC; CDR3 protein: CASSATSVYEQYF
clone size: once; V gene: TRBV28; J gene: TRBJ1-5; D gene: .; CDR3 DNA: TGTGCCAGCAGTTTGAGGCCGGACGGGATCCTTGTGTCGCCCCAGCATTTT; CDR3 protein: CASSLRPDGILVSPQHF
clone size: .; V gene: TRBV30; J gene: TRBJ2-7; D gene: TRBD2; CDR3 DNA: TGTGCCTGGAGTGTACGGGGGGTTCCCGTCGAGCAGTACTTC; CDR3 protein: CAWSVRGVPVEQYF
clone size: .; V gene: TRBV4-1; J gene: TRBJ1-1; D gene: .; CDR3 DNA: TGCGCCAGCAGCCCTGGCGAGGGTCTCACTGAAGCTTTCTTT; CDR3 protein: CASSPGEGLTEAFF
clone size: .; V gene: TRBV3-1/TRBV3-2; J gene: TRBJ1-1; D gene: TRBD1; CDR3 DNA: TGTGCCAGCAGCCCACGACAGGGGGCGACTGAAGCTTTCTTT; CDR3 protein: CASSPRQGATEAFF
clone size: once; V gene: TRBV9; J gene: TRBJ1-1; D gene: TRBD1; CDR3 DNA: TGTGCCAGCAGCACGGGACAGGGGAACACTGAAGCTTTCTTT; CDR3 protein: CASSTGQGNTEAFF
clone size: .; V gene: TRBV7-3; J gene: TRBJ1-4; D gene: .; CDR3 DNA: TGTGCCAGCAGCTTAAGTGGAGGCTCGAAGGAAAAACTGTTTTTT; CDR3 protein: CASSLSGGSKEKLFF
clone size: .; V gene: TRBV12-2; J gene: TRBJ2-7; D gene: .; CDR3 DNA: TGTGCAAGTCGCCCCTGCCCCGAGAGCCACGAGCAGTACTTC; CDR3 protein: CASRPCPESHEQYF
clone size: .; V gene: TRBV18; J gene: TRBJ1-4; D gene: .; CDR3 DNA: TGTGCCAGCTCACCACCGAACCAGAAGAATGAAAAACTGTTTTTT; CDR3 protein: CASSPPNQKNEKLFF
clone size: once; V gene: TRBV10-3; J gene: TRBJ1-2; D gene: TRBD1; CDR3 DNA: TGTGCCATCAGTACTACAGGGGGCGCAGACTATGGCTACACCTTC; CDR3 protein: CAISTTGGADYGYTF
clone size: .; V gene: TRBV6-5; J gene: TRBJ2-1; D gene: TRBD2; CDR3 DNA: TGTGCCAGCAGTCTAGCGGAATCCTACAATGAGCAGTTCTTC; CDR3 protein: CASSLAESYNEQFF
clone size: .; V gene: TRBV19; J gene: TRBJ1-4; D gene: TRBD1; CDR3 DNA: TGTGCCAGTAGTTTCCAGGGGGCGACTAATGAAAAACTGTTTTTT; CDR3 protein: CASSFQGATNEKLFF
clone size: .; V gene: TRBV5-4; J gene: TRBJ1-3; D gene: .; CDR3 DNA: TGTGCCAGCAGCAGCGGGGGACTGATGAGCTCTGGAAACACCATATATTTT; CDR3 protein: CASSSGGLMSSGNTIYF
clone size: .; V gene: TRBV5-1; J gene: TRBJ2-5; D gene: .; CDR3 DNA: TGCGCCAGCAGAGGTAGGGTGGGTCAAGAGACCCAGTACTTC; CDR3 protein: CASRGRVGQETQYF
clone size: .; V gene: TRBV7-7; J gene: TRBJ2-7; D gene: .; CDR3 DNA: TGTGCTAGCAGCTTAGACAGTAATACGTGGGAGCAGTACTTC; CDR3 protein: CASSLDSNTWEQYF
clone size: .; V gene: TRBV6-5; J gene: TRBJ2-6; D gene: .; CDR3 DNA: TGTGCCAGCAGCCCCACAGGCCCTGGGGCCAACGTCCTGACTTTC; CDR3 protein: CASSPTGPGANVLTF
clone size: .; V gene: TRBV2; J gene: TRBJ2-7; D gene: .; CDR3 DNA: TGTGCCAGCAGTTCTTACCCCGGGGCCCCTCTATCCAACGAGCAGTACTTC; CDR3 protein: CASSSYPGAPLSNEQYF
clone size: .; V gene: TRBV5-5; J gene: TRBJ1-2; D gene: TRBD1; CDR3 DNA: TGTGCCAGCAGCAGTCGACAGGGCCCACCCTTCTATGGCTACACCTTC; CDR3 protein: CASSSRQGPPFYGYTF
clone size: once; V gene: TRBV13; J gene: TRBJ2-1; D gene: TRBD2; CDR3 DNA: TGTGCCAGCAGCCCACGACTAGCGCCTGACAATGAGCAGTTCTTC; CDR3 protein: CASSPRLAPDNEQFF
clone size: .; V gene: TRBV2; J gene: TRBJ1-1; D gene: TRBD1; CDR3 DNA: TGTGCCAGCAGTGTAACCGGGACAGGAAAAGCTTTCTTT; CDR3 protein: CASSVTGTGKAFF
clone size: .; V gene: TRBV4-1; J gene: TRBJ2-1; D gene: .; CDR3 DNA: TGCGCCAGCAGCCCCTCACAAGGTGAGCAGTTCTTC; CDR3 protein: CASSPSQGEQFF
clone size: .; V gene: TRBV2; J gene: TRBJ1-6; D gene: TRBD1; CDR3 DNA: TGTGCCAGCAGTGTATCCGGACAGGGGGCCGGTTCACCCCTCCACTTT; CDR3 protein: CASSVSGQGAGSPLHF
clone size: .; V gene: TRBV7-2; J gene: TRBJ1-1; D gene: .; CDR3 DNA: TGTGCCAGCAGCATTGCCGGTACGAACACTGAAGCTTTCTTT; CDR3 protein: CASSIAGTNTEAFF
clone size: .; V gene: TRBV7-3; J gene: TRBJ2-1; D gene: TRBD2; CDR3 DNA: TGTGCCAGCAGCCCAGGGACTAGCGGTCACAATGAGCAGTTCTTC; CDR3 protein: CASSPGTSGHNEQFF
clone size: .; V gene: TRBV7-9; J gene: TRBJ1-1; D gene: .; CDR3 DNA: TGTGCCAGCAGCCCGAAATCACGCCCCAACACTGAAGCTTTCTTT; CDR3 protein: CASSPKSRPNTEAFF
clone size: .; V gene: TRBV5-1; J gene: TRBJ1-1; D gene: TRBD1; CDR3 DNA: TGCGCCAGCAGCCGGGACAGCAACACTGAAGCTTTCTTT; CDR3 protein: CASSRDSNTEAFF
clone size: .; V gene: TRBV12-3/TRBV12-4; J gene: TRBJ2-7; D gene: .; CDR3 DNA: TGTGCCAGCAGTTTACGGACGGCCTACGAGCAGTACTTC; CDR3 protein: CASSLRTAYEQYF
clone size: .; V gene: TRBV5-5; J gene: TRBJ1-2; D gene: .; CDR3 DNA: TGTGCCAGCAGCATTACCGACATAGCTAACTATGGCTACACCTTC; CDR3 protein: CASSITDIANYGYTF
clone size: .; V gene: TRBV9; J gene: TRBJ1-6; D gene: .; CDR3 DNA: TGTGCCAGCAGCGTTGGATCCTATAATTCACCCCTCCACTTT; CDR3 protein: CASSVGSYNSPLHF
clone size: .; V gene: TRBV3-1/TRBV3-2; J gene: TRBJ1-2; D gene: .; CDR3 DNA: TGTGCCAGCAGCCAAGCCCCTTCTAGAGATGGCTACACCTTC; CDR3 protein: CASSQAPSRDGYTF
clone size: .; V gene: TRBV10-1; J gene: TRBJ1-5; D gene: TRBD1; CDR3 DNA: TGCGCCAGCAGCGACGACAGGGATCAGCCCCAGCATTTT; CDR3 protein: CASSDDRDQPQHF
clone size: .; V gene: TRBV3-1/TRBV3-2; J gene: TRBJ2-6; D gene: .; CDR3 DNA: TGTGCCAGCAGCCAACCCGGGTCTGGGGCCAACGTCCTGACTTTC; CDR3 protein: CASSQPGSGANVLTF
clone size: .; V gene: TRBV5-4; J gene: TRBJ1-2; D gene: .; CDR3 DNA: TGTGCCAGCAGCCTGGACAGCGCTAACTATGGCTACACCTTC; CDR3 protein: CASSLDSANYGYTF
clone size: .; V gene: TRBV5-1; J gene: TRBJ2-5; D gene: .; CDR3 DNA: TGCGCCAGCAGCTTGGGAGGACAGGCGGGGCAAGAGACCCAGTACTTC; CDR3 protein: CASSLGGQAGQETQYF
clone size: .; V gene: TRBV7-9; J gene: TRBJ2-1; D gene: .; CDR3 DNA: TGTGCCAGCAGCTTAGCGCGGGCCGAACTTACCTACAATGAGCAGTTCTTC; CDR3 protein: CASSLARAELTYNEQFF
clone size: .; V gene: TRBV28; J gene: TRBJ2-2; D gene: .; CDR3 DNA: TGTGCCAGCAGTTTACTCAGGGTGAGGTTCACCGGGGAGCTGTTTTTT; CDR3 protein: CASSLLRVRFTGELFF
clone size: few; V gene: TRBV5-6; J gene: TRBJ2-2; D gene: .; CDR3 DNA: TGTGCCAGCAGCTTGGAGGCTCCTGGGGAGCTGTTTTTT; CDR3 protein: CASSLEAPGELFF
clone size: .; V gene: TRBV19; J gene: TRBJ1-4; D gene: .; CDR3 DNA: TGTGCCAGTAGGAGGGCGTCGGCTAATGAAAAACTGTTTTTT; CDR3 protein: CASRRASANEKLFF
clone size: .; V gene: TRBV9; J gene: TRBJ1-6; D gene: TRBD1; CDR3 DNA: TGTGCCAGCAGCGCCGGGACAGGCTCTGAACCCCTCCACTTT; CDR3 protein: CASSAGTGSEPLHF
clone size: .; V gene: TRBV6-4; J gene: TRBJ1-5; D gene: .; CDR3 DNA: TGTGCCAGCACAAGAACCGGGACACACAATCAGCCCCAGCATTTT; CDR3 protein: CASTRTGTHNQPQHF
clone size: .; V gene: TRBV4-1; J gene: TRBJ1-4; D gene: .; CDR3 DNA: TGCGCCAGCAGCCAAGGAATCCAAACAACGGACCCAGTTGAAAAACTGTTTTTT; CDR3 protein: CASSQGIQTTDPVEKLFF
clone size: .; V gene: TRBV7-3; J gene: TRBJ1-1; D gene: .; CDR3 DNA: TGTGCCAGCAGCTCTCAGGAGAACGTTGAAGCTTTCTTT; CDR3 protein: CASSSQENVEAFF
clone size: .; V gene: TRBV10-3; J gene: TRBJ2-7; D gene: TRBD1; CDR3 DNA: TGTGCCATCCGGGACAGGGGCGGGGACGAGCAGTACTTC; CDR3 protein: CAIRDRGGDEQYF